These 2 T cell receptor beta chains share one sample of origin, sequenced in a study of shared clonotypes between healthy human individuals. Assay: immunoSEQ multiplex PCR; the TCRdb copy retains only in-frame clones and omits some. Of 2 million to 3 million clones in the sample, roughly 93% were seen once. The sequencing input was naive CD4+ T cells from PBMCs. Indicated subset: CD45RA+ positively selected. These receptors all come from a man aged 18 to 35 in good health. Some clones in this sample may be carry-over from other donors' samples.

This chain connects TRBV28 to TRBJ2-2; 8 bases align to TRBD1. V lost 3 bases, J lost 6 bases, and 3 bases stayed unmatched. Germline CDR1 is MDHEN and CDR2 is SYDVKM. The CDR3 loop spans 14 amino acids. The CDR3 loop reads CASSFWTGPGELFF. The DNA for the CDR3 is TGTGCCAGCAGTTTCTGGACAGGGCCCGGGGAGCTGTTTTTT.

The V call is TRBV5-1, the J call TRBJ1-1, with D possibly matching TRBD1 (5 bases). The CDR3 runs 13 residues. Germline V gene lookup returns CDR1 SGHRS and CDR2 YFSETQ. Deletions cut 7 bases from V and 1 base from J, with 11 bases between. In nucleotides, the CDR3 is TGCGCCAGCGGGGGGGAACCGAACACTGAAGCTTTCTTT. Its protein product is CASGGEPNTEAFF.